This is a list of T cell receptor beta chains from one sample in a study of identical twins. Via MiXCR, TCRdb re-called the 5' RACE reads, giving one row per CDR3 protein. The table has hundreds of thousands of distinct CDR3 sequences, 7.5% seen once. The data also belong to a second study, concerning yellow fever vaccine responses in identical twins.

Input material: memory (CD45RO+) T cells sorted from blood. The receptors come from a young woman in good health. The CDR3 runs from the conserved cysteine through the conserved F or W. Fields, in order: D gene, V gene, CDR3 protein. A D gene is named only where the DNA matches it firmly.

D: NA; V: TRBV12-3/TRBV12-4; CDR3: CASSLKPQETQYF
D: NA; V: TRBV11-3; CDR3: CASSPGSPTGELFF
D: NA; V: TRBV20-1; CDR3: CSASDPKQFF
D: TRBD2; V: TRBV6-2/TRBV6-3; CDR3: CASSSKGLAVNNEQFF
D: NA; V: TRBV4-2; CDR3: CASSQDLGTDTQYF
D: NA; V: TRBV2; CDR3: CASTQAPSTDTQYF
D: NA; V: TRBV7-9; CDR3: CASSQRRPEETQYF
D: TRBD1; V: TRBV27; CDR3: CASSLWGTGGVYEQYF
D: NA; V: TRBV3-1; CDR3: CASSPREGTETQYF
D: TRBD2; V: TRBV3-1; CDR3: CASSQSPGLAGGPGMKTQYF
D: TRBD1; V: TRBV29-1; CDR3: CSVGTGESGANVLTF
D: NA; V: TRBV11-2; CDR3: CASSFFVRSDTQYF
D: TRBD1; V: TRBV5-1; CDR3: CASRPGDRARRTEAFF
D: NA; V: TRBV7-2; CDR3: CASSLERSEAFF
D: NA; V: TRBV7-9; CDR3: CASSLTAPPNTIYF
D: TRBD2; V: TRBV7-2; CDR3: CASSSLPLAGGGEQYF
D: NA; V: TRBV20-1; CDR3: CSAREETQYF
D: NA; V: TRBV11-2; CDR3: CASTAKSGYTF
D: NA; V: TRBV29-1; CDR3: CSVAGVTGMNTEAFF
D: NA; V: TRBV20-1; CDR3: CSATGDREKLFF